This T cell receptor (beta chain) emerged from a study of blood T cell repertoires in COVID-19. Study summary: Acute-phase and convalescent COVID-19 samples originated in the United States, Italy and Spain.

Followed longitudinally, the Seattle patients had been enrolled during active infection. Sequencing used immunoSEQ multiplex PCR; TCRdb keeps in-frame clones, though not all of them. The sample lists 540,000 or so clones, 70% to 90% occurring once. Sequencing input: peripheral blood. The TCR comes from a woman aged 50 to 60 with COVID-19, enrolled during active disease.

CDR3 nucleotide sequence: TGTGCCAGCAGCCCCCACCCGGACATATCCTACAATGAGCAGTTCTTC. Protein product: CASSPHPDISYNEQFF. The chain uses TRBV7-8 and TRBJ2-1; possible D gene TRBD1, 5 bases. Trimming took off 5 bases at V and 1 base at J, with 15 bases between the two ends. Germline CDR1 reads SGHVS; CDR2 reads FQNEAQ. The CDR3 totals 16 residues.